Here is one TCR beta chain with its context. Healthy Caucasians from Russia aged roughly 6 to 95 served as donors. Each donor's blood draw was roughly 10 milliliters of peripheral blood. The record originates from a study of blood T cells in healthy people across ages. Sample-barcoded 5' priming and a J-beta primer mix drove a second PCR of about 7 to 11 cycles. Sequencing of every sample gave 2.5 million or more CDR3-containing paired-end reads. TCRdb itself ran the 5' RACE reads through MiXCR, one entry per CDR3 protein. The data hold 1.5 million to 2 million distinct CDR3 sequences, with around half observed a single time. The CDR3 extends over 16 amino acids. V lost 3 bases and J lost 0; bases outside the gene matches: 4.

The material sequenced was blood. The V and J genes are TRBV12-3 or TRBV12-4 and TRBJ1-4, with 7 bases identical to TRBD1. This TCR was sampled from a middle-aged woman in good health. Here the CDR3 reads CASSFWDSATNEKLFF. In DNA, the CDR3 is TGTGCCAGCAGTTTTTGGGACAGTGCAACTAATGAAAAACTGTTTTTT.